The 30 T cell receptor beta chains below were found in one sample sequenced in a study of CD8 T cells in ankylosing spondylitis. TCRdb redid the calling of the 5' RACE reads with MiXCR, one entry per CDR3 protein. The data contain 130,000 or so distinct CDR3 sequences, about 6.5% of them singletons. Input material: blood, either unsorted or a sorted T cell fraction (not recorded which). These receptors originate from a male donor with ankylosing spondylitis or in good health (not recorded which).

This clonotype has a count of ten or more. The chain uses TRBV5-5 and TRBJ2-3, with D uncertain. Deletions cut 4 bases from V and 1 base from J, with 10 bases between. Per germline, CDR1 SGHKS and CDR2 YYEKEE (reference sequence). The CDR3 extends over 14 amino acids. The CDR3 coding sequence is TGTGCCAGCAGCCCCCCTGGGGGCACAGATACGCAGTATTTT. Protein sequence: CASSPPGGTDTQYF.

This clonotype was counted at least ten times. This chain uses TRBV12-3 or TRBV12-4 with TRBJ1-1; 10 bases line up with TRBD1. The length of the CDR3 is 18 residues. J lost 5 bases, V lost 7 bases, and 19 bases had no gene match. This chain's CDR3 is CASIFHGQGEGKRTEAFF. CDR3 nucleotide sequence: TGTGCCAGCATCTTCCACGGACAGGGGGAGGGAAAAAGGACTGAAGCTTTCTTT.

Many counts were recorded for this clonotype. CDR3 sequence: CASTREGAVADTQYF. CDR3 sequence (DNA): TGCGCCAGCACCAGGGAGGGGGCGGTCGCAGATACGCAGTATTTT. The chain has TRBV5-1 and TRBJ2-3; D is tentatively TRBD1 or TRBD2 (7 bases each). The CDR3 runs 15 residues. The germline CDR1 and CDR2 sequences are SGHRS and YFSETQ. V shed 6 bases and J shed 4 bases, with 18 bases lying between them. The full variable domain, its missing parts supplied by reference TRBV5-1 and TRBJ2-3, is KAGVTQTPRYLIKTRGQQVTLSCSPISGHRSVSWYQQTPGQGLQFLFEYFSETQRNKGNFPGRFSGRQFSNSRSEMNVSTLELGDSALYLCASTREGAVADTQYFGPGTRLTVL.

The chain has TRBV5-1 and TRBJ1-1; TRBD1 is a possible D gene (6 bases). Germline-derived CDR1 and CDR2 are SGHRS and YFSETQ. V was cut by 10 bases and J by 1 base, with 14 bases left in between. The CDR3 length is 13 residues. The DNA for the CDR3 is TGCGCCTCGAGGCCAGGGGCGAACACTGAAGCTTTCTTT. Translating gives CASRPGANTEAFF.

Many counts were recorded for this clonotype. The chain couples TRBV5-6 to TRBJ1-4, with 7 bases lining up with TRBD1. The V and J ends lost 6 bases and 8 bases, in that order; junction bases with no gene match: 10. This CDR3 contains 14 residues. Germline V CDR1 and CDR2: SGHDT, YYEEEE. CDR3 nucleotides: TGTGCCAGCAAGGGGGCCGCGAATGACGAAAAACTGTTTTTT. It is translated as CASKGAANDEKLFF.

This clonotype has ten or more counts. The chain employs TRBV5-1 and TRBJ1-1; 11 bases align to TRBD1. There are 15 residues in the CDR3. The germline CDR1 and CDR2 sequences are SGHRS and YFSETQ. Germline trimming cut 3 bases from V and 4 bases from J; bases unmatched to any gene: 5. The CDR3 here is CASSWDRGASTEAFF. The DNA for the CDR3 is TGCGCCAGCAGCTGGGACAGGGGGGCTAGCACTGAAGCTTTCTTT.

This clonotype was recorded at least ten times. V and J are TRBV7-2 and TRBJ2-5; D is undetermined. Trimming shortened V by 1 base and J by 0 bases, and 9 bases separated the two germline ends. Germline V CDR1 and CDR2: SGHTA, FQGNSA. The CDR3 runs to 15 residues. The CDR3 sequence is CASSLVANHQETQYF. CDR3 nucleotide sequence: TGTGCCAGCAGCTTAGTCGCGAACCACCAAGAGACCCAGTACTTC.

The chain uses TRBV5-1 and TRBJ2-3; 7 bases line up with TRBD1. The germline V gene encodes CDR1 SGHRS and CDR2 YFSETQ. CDR3 length: 17 amino acids. V was clipped by 3 bases and J by 8 bases; unmatched bases: 18. The DNA for the CDR3 is TGCGCCAGCAGCTCCAAGCCCTCCTTAGGGGGCAGAGGTACGCAGTATTTT. Its protein product is CASSSKPSLGGRGTQYF. Complete variable domain (other parts from reference TRBV5-1 and TRBJ2-3): KAGVTQTPRYLIKTRGQQVTLSCSPISGHRSVSWYQQTPGQGLQFLFEYFSETQRNKGNFPGRFSGRQFSNSRSEMNVSTLELGDSALYLCASSSKPSLGGRGTQYFGPGTRLTVL.

This clonotype appeared a few times. This chain links TRBV7-9 with TRBJ2-7; D remains ambiguous. The CDR3 has 17 residues. Germline V gene lookup returns CDR1 SEHNR and CDR2 FQNEAQ (reference sequence). Trimming left V 1 base short and J 1 base short, with 17 bases between. The CDR3 DNA reads TGTGCCAGCAGCTTAGGGAGAGGAGACCTGCGATCCTACGAGCAGTACTTC. This codes for CASSLGRGDLRSYEQYF.

In its sample, this clonotype was seen many times. As DNA, the CDR3 is TGCAGTGCTAGCGACAGGGGGTTAGAGACCCAGTACTTC. It translates to CSASDRGLETQYF. The chain couples TRBV20-1 to TRBJ2-5; 9 nucleotides line up with TRBD1. This CDR3 has 13 amino acids. Per germline, CDR1 DFQATT and CDR2 SNEGSKA (reference sequence). J lost 4 bases, V lost 3 bases, and 3 bases had no gene match.

This clonotype came up a few times. This rearrangement joins TRBV3-1 to TRBJ2-5; D assignment may be TRBD1 or TRBD2 (5 bases each). V lost 3 bases, J lost 2 bases, and 13 bases lay in between. Germline values: CDR1 LGHDT, CDR2 YNNKEL (reference sequence). This CDR3 spans 15 amino acids. The CDR3 DNA reads as TGTGCCAGCAGCCACCCCCGGGACCATCAAGAGACCCAGTACTTC. It translates to CASSHPRDHQETQYF.

There are many counts of this clonotype. The V and J genes are TRBV12-3 or TRBV12-4 and TRBJ1-1; TRBD1 aligns across 7 bases. With V trimmed by 2 bases and J by 0 bases, 3 bases remained unmatched. The CDR3 runs to 15 residues. The CDR3 here is CASSLRGGMNTEAFF. For the CDR3, the DNA is TGTGCCAGCAGTTTAAGAGGGGGCATGAACACTGAAGCTTTCTTT.

This clonotype appeared many times. The chain uses TRBV5-1 and TRBJ1-2; 8 positions agree with TRBD1. This CDR3 contains 19 residues. CDR1 is SGHRS and CDR2 is YFSETQ in the germline V gene. Trimming at V came to 4 bases and at J to 1 base, leaving 18 bases not matched to a gene. CDR3 sequence (DNA): TGCGCCAGCAGCCGGTACTCGTTGGCAGGGGGCGTCCTTAACTATGGCTACACCTTC. Its protein product is CASSRYSLAGGVLNYGYTF.

On this clonotype: Just one base apart from a much larger clone, this may be a read error. The V call is TRBV20-1, the J call TRBJ2-1, with D perhaps TRBD1 (6 bases). Trimming left V 4 bases short and J 4 bases short, with 11 bases between. The CDR3 is made up of 13 amino acids. Germline V gene sequence: CDR1 DFQATT, CDR2 SNEGSKA (reference sequence). CDR3 in DNA: TGCAGTGCTACCTGGACAGAATACAATGAGCAGTTCTTC. Its translation: CSATWTEYNEQFF.

This clonotype was seen repeatedly, ten times or more. J is TRBJ2-2 and V is TRBV29-1; D assignment may be TRBD1 or TRBD2 (6 bases each). This CDR3 contains 13 residues. V was shortened by 3 bases and J by 7 bases, with 12 bases between the two germline ends. Germline values: CDR1 SQVTM, CDR2 ANQGSEA. The CDR3 nucleotides read TGCAGCGTTGATACGGGGGCGCGCGGGGAGCTGTTTTTT. This sequence encodes CSVDTGARGELFF.

This clonotype was seen at least ten times. This chain uses TRBV5-1 with TRBJ1-2; TRBD1 aligns across 8 bases. Germline V lookup: CDR1 SGHRS, CDR2 YFSETQ. This CDR3 contains 14 residues. The junction had 6 bases not matched to a gene; V was cut back by 4 bases and J by 4 bases. This CDR3 reads CASSPDREAYGYTF. The CDR3 bases are TGCGCCAGCAGCCCGGACAGGGAGGCCTATGGCTACACCTTC.

The sample holds many counts of this clonotype. The V and J genes are TRBV5-1 and TRBJ2-3; TRBD1 matches at 10 bases. Germline V gene lookup returns CDR1 SGHRS and CDR2 YFSETQ. This CDR3 comprises 14 residues. The trim removed 4 bases at V and 13 bases at J, leaving 12 bases unmatched. DNA for the CDR3: TGCGCCAGCAGCACCCGGACAGGGGGTTCAAAGGAGTATTTT. This encodes CASSTRTGGSKEYF.

The table lists this clonotype with many counts. This chain connects TRBV4-1 to TRBJ1-3, with D unresolved. This CDR3 spans 12 amino acids. The germline CDR1 and CDR2 sequences are MGHRA and YSYEKL. Trimming left V 5 bases short and J 3 bases short, with 5 bases between. The CDR3 here is CASSGIGNTIYF. The CDR3 DNA reads TGCGCCAGCAGCGGGATTGGAAACACCATATATTTT.

This clonotype was observed many times. The chain joins TRBV7-9 to TRBJ2-1; maybe TRBD2 (5 bases). The CDR3 loop spans 12 amino acids. Trimming took off 8 bases at V and 3 bases at J, with 8 bases between the two ends. Per germline, CDR1 SEHNR and CDR2 FQNEAQ (reference sequence). The CDR3 region is CASWGVYNEQFF. As DNA, the CDR3 is TGTGCCAGCTGGGGAGTCTACAATGAGCAGTTCTTC.

This clonotype was detected many times. The DNA of the CDR3 is TGTGCCAGCAGCTCCCGGGACAGTACACGTTCACCCCTCCACTTT. It codes for CASSSRDSTRSPLHF. The chain links TRBV7-9 to TRBJ1-6, with 7 bases that match TRBD1. Germline lookup yields CDR1 SEHNR and CDR2 FQNEAQ (reference sequence). The CDR3 contains 15 residues. Losses at the gene ends were 4 bases for V and 9 bases for J; bases not matched to a gene: 9.

This clonotype appeared many times. The chain couples TRBV3-1 to TRBJ2-1; D possibly corresponds to TRBD2 (6 bases). The CDR3 is made up of 17 amino acids. V lost 0 bases to trimming and J lost 7 bases, with 19 bases between them. Germline CDR1 is LGHDT and CDR2 is YNNKEL (reference sequence). The CDR3 loop reads CASSQDWDLTPINEQFF. CDR3 coding DNA: TGTGCCAGCAGCCAAGATTGGGACTTGACGCCGATAAATGAGCAGTTCTTC.

This clonotype has ten or more counts. J is TRBJ2-2 and V is TRBV3-1; TRBD2 is a possible D gene (5 bases). In germline, CDR1 is LGHDT, CDR2 YNNKEL (reference sequence). This CDR3 comprises 15 residues. V lost 4 bases and J lost 1, with 10 bases in between. The CDR3 bases are TGTGCCAGCAGCCGTCGGCGGGTGAACACCGGGGAGCTGTTTTTT. Translated: CASSRRRVNTGELFF.

In this sample, this clonotype turned up many times. The chain has TRBV20-1 and TRBJ2-3, with 9 bases fitting TRBD2. The length of the CDR3 is 17 residues. CDR1 and CDR2 from the germline V gene are DFQATT and SNEGSKA (reference sequence). The V gene end was trimmed by 1 base and the J gene end by 2 bases; junction bases not matched to a gene: 10. The CDR3 sequence: CSARGIQRGVITDTQYF. CDR3 nucleotides: TGCAGTGCTAGAGGAATCCAGCGGGGGGTGATCACAGATACGCAGTATTTT.

This clonotype was seen more than once but under ten times. V is TRBV5-1 and J is TRBJ2-3, with D perhaps matching TRBD2 (6 bases). The V end was cut by 4 bases, the J end by 4 bases, with 16 bases between. The CDR3 length is 15 residues. Germline loops: CDR1 SGHRS, CDR2 YFSETQ. CDR3 sequence: CASSTIGGAADTQYF. The CDR3 bases are TGCGCCAGCAGCACCATCGGGGGAGCTGCAGATACGCAGTATTTT.

This clonotype was seen at least ten times. This chain connects TRBV20-1 to TRBJ2-3, with 10 bases matching TRBD2. The V segment lost 2 bases and the J segment 4 bases; nucleotides outside the gene matches: 18. The germline V gene has CDR1 DFQATT and CDR2 SNEGSKA (reference sequence). This CDR3 has 19 residues. The CDR3 here is CSARPPSGSKRALADTQYF. Here the CDR3 DNA reads TGCAGTGCTAGACCCCCTAGCGGGAGTAAGAGGGCCCTCGCAGATACGCAGTATTTT.

This clonotype was detected ten times or more. This sequence joins TRBV29-1 and TRBJ1-5; a possible D gene is TRBD1 (5 bases). The CDR3 length is 13 residues. Germline V gene lookup returns CDR1 SQVTM and CDR2 ANQGSEA. V was pared by 6 bases and J by 1 base, with 10 bases between. The CDR3 bases are TGCAGCGTCGGGAGGGACAGCAATCAGCCCCAGCATTTT. Protein product: CSVGRDSNQPQHF.

This clonotype was counted at least ten times. This rearrangement joins TRBV5-1 to TRBJ1-1, with D perhaps matching TRBD1 (5 bases). This CDR3 has 17 amino acids. CDR1 and CDR2 from the germline V gene are SGHRS and YFSETQ. Trimming left V 0 bases short and J 0 bases short, with 15 bases between. The CDR3 region has the DNA TGCGCCAGCAGCTTGGGGGGACGGTTCATCATGAACACTGAAGCTTTCTTT. Encoded protein: CASSLGGRFIMNTEAFF.

This clonotype was detected ten times or more. The CDR3 nucleotides are TGCGCCAGCAGTTTGCCGAACACCGGGGAGCTGTTTTTT. Encoded protein: CASSLPNTGELFF. This chain joins TRBV5-1 and TRBJ2-2; no reliable D call. The germline CDR1 and CDR2 sequences are SGHRS and YFSETQ. CDR3 size: 13 residues. The V end lost 5 bases, the J end lost 0 bases, and 5 bases lay between the germline ends.

This clonotype was detected ten times or more. The gene calls are TRBV7-2 and TRBJ1-5; tentative D call: TRBD1 (6 bases). CDR1 SGHTA and CDR2 FQGNSA come from the germline V gene. V lost 6 bases and J 6 bases, leaving 18 bases between the germline ends. The CDR3 has 15 residues. The CDR3 nucleotides are TGTGCCAGCAGGAGAGACAGGTTTCTGAGTCAGCCCCAGCATTTT. It yields the protein CASRRDRFLSQPQHF.

This clonotype was observed at least ten times. The chain joins TRBV5-1 to TRBJ2-2; D perhaps matches TRBD2 (5 bases). With 1 base removed from V and 3 bases from J, the gap between germline ends came to 16 bases. The V gene's germline CDR1 is SGHRS and CDR2 YFSETQ. The CDR3 extends over 17 amino acids. The CDR3: CASSLRASTYDTGELFF. The CDR3 DNA follows: TGCGCCAGCAGCTTGAGGGCTAGCACGTATGACACCGGGGAGCTGTTTTTT.